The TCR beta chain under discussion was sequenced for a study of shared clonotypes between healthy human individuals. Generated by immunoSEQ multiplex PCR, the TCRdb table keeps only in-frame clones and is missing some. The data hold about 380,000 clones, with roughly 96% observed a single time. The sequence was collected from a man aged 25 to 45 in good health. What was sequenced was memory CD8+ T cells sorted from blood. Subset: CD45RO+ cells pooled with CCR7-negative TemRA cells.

In DNA form, the CDR3 reads TGTGCCAGTAGTACGACAGGGGGCGGGGAGACCCAGTACTTC. Its protein product is CASSTTGGGETQYF. This chain uses TRBV19 with TRBJ2-5; 10 bases agree with TRBD1. The CDR3 is 14 amino acids. The trim removed 4 bases at V and 5 bases at J, leaving 4 bases unmatched. Germline values: CDR1 LNHDA, CDR2 SQIVND (reference sequence). The entire variable domain, with the rest obtained from reference TRBV19 and TRBJ2-5, is as follows: DGGITQSPKYLFRKEGQNVTLSCEQNLNHDAMYWYRQDPGQGLRLIYYSQIVNDFQKGDIAEGYSVSREKKESFPLTVTSAQKNPTAFYLCASSTTGGGETQYFGPGTRLLVL.